Given below is one T cell receptor beta chain in context. The target antigen is unknown. CDR3 and TCR beta VDJ profiling relied on genomic DNA as the template. MiXCR, run by TCRdb on the reads, gives a single entry per CDR3 protein. The top ten hold less than 10% of the sample, which has 250,000 to 350,000 distinct CDR3 sequences, approximately 57% seen once. This entry belongs to a study of CD8+CD57+ T cells in acquired aplastic anemia. Study at large: 3 to 3.5 ug was the average amount of DNA from sorted CD4+ and CD8+ cells. Study results and limitations: In CD8+ cells, Simpson's diversity showed no significant difference between patients and controls. Researchers report that some 31 CD8+ CDR3 sequences appeared in both patients and controls.

Sequences were obtained from sorted CD4+, CD8+, or CD8+CD57+ T cells (not recorded which) from PBMCs. The sequence came from a human donor with severe aplastic anemia or a healthy control (not recorded which).

CDR3: CATSEPDRNYGYTF. CDR3 DNA: TGTGCCACCAGTGAACCGGACAGGAACTATGGCTACACCTTC. The rearrangement links TRBV24-1 to TRBJ1-2, with TRBD1 matching 7 bases. J lost 2 bases, V lost 4 bases, and 3 bases had no gene match. Germline V gene data show CDR1 as KGHDR and CDR2 as SFDVKD. CDR3 length: 14 residues.